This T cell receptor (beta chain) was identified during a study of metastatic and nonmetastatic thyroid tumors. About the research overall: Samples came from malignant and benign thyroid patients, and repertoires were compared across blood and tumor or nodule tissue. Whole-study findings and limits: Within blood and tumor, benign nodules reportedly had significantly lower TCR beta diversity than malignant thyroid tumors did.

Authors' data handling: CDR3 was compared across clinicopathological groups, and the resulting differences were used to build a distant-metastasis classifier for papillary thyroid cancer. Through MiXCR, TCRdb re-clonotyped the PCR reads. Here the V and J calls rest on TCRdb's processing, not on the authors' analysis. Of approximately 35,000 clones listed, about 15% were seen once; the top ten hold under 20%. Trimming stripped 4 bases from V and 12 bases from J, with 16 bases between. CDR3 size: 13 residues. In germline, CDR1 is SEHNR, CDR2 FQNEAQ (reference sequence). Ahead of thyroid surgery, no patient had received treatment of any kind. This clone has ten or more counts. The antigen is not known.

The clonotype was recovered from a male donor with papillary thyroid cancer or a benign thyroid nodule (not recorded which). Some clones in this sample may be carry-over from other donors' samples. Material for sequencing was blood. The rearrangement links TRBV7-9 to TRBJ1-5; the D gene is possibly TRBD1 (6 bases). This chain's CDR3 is CASSSMDSTLQHF. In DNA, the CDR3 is TGTGCCAGCAGCTCTATGGACAGCACGCTCCAGCATTTT.